Detailed here is one T cell receptor beta chain. The ends were cut back, 4 bases at V and 0 bases at J, with 15 bases in the middle. Germline V gene sequence: CDR1 GTSNPN, CDR2 SVGIG (reference sequence). The CDR3 loop spans 16 amino acids. This sample stems from a study of brain T cells in children with intractable seizures. The time point was: blood from clinic visit 5 months post-surgery; TSC patient then seizure free. Generated by immunoSEQ multiplex PCR, the TCRdb table keeps only in-frame clones and is missing some. Of about 340,000 clones detected, over 90% appear once; the ten largest clones hold about 5.8%.

This specimen was peripheral blood, taken about 5 months after surgery. The gene calls are TRBV30 and TRBJ1-4, with unresolved D. The TCR was taken from a boy less than two years old with tuberous sclerosis and intractable seizures. In DNA form, the CDR3 reads TGTGCCTGGACCCCTGGGAAGGGTGCAACTAATGAAAAACTGTTTTTT. Translation gives CAWTPGKGATNEKLFF.